The 14 T cell receptor beta chains below were found in one sample sequenced in a study of blood T cell repertoires in COVID-19. The table came from immunoSEQ multiplex PCR; TCRdb's copy has only in-frame clones and leaves some out. There are under 12,000 clones in the sample; approximately 85% occur only once, and 25% to 40% lies in the top ten. Material: peripheral blood. The receptors come from a middle-aged man with active COVID-19.

The chain carries TRBV7-9 and TRBJ2-7; TRBD2 matches 7 bases. Germline CDR1 and CDR2: SEHNR and FQNEAQ (reference sequence). Trimming at V came to 5 bases and at J to 4 bases, leaving 8 bases not matched to a gene. This CDR3 is 14 amino acids long. The CDR3 sequence: CASSGAKAGYEQYF. The CDR3 DNA follows: TGTGCCAGCAGCGGGGCCAAAGCGGGGTACGAGCAGTACTTC.

The rearrangement uses TRBV27 and TRBJ2-1, with TRBD2 matching 7 bases. CDR3 length: 14 amino acids. The V and J ends lost 4 bases and 4 bases, in that order; junction bases with no gene match: 4. Germline values: CDR1 MNHEY, CDR2 SMNVEV (reference sequence). The CDR3 sequence is CASSSTSSYNEQFF. CDR3 coding DNA: TGTGCCAGCAGTTCGACTAGCTCGTACAATGAGCAGTTCTTC.

This chain uses TRBV14 with TRBJ2-7; tentatively, D is TRBD2 (5 bases). In germline, CDR1 is SGHDN, CDR2 FVKESK. The V and J ends lost 3 bases and 6 bases respectively, with 9 bases between them. This CDR3 comprises 12 residues. CDR3 sequence reads: CASSHEGLEQYF. As DNA, the CDR3 is TGTGCCAGCAGCCATGAGGGCCTCGAGCAGTACTTC.

The chain is built from TRBV5-1 and TRBJ2-2; D call uncertain. Trimming took off 3 bases at V and 6 bases at J, with 18 bases between the two ends. CDR3 length: 16 amino acids. CDR1 and CDR2 from the germline V gene are SGHRS and YFSETQ. In DNA form, the CDR3 reads TGCGCCAGCAGCTCGTCCCGGGTGACGACGGCCGGGGAGCTGTTTTTT. Protein sequence: CASSSSRVTTAGELFF.

This clone showed up just once. V gene TRBV19 combines with J gene TRBJ1-2, with no clear D. V was cut by 3 bases and J by 4 bases, with 12 bases left in between. The CDR3 extends over 14 amino acids. Germline CDR1 LNHDA, CDR2 SQIVND (reference sequence). The CDR3 loop is CASSISGSPYGYTF. The CDR3 coding sequence is TGTGCCAGTAGTATTTCGGGGTCACCCTATGGCTACACCTTC. Combining the CDR3 with reference TRBV19 and TRBJ1-2 gives the whole variable domain DGGITQSPKYLFRKEGQNVTLSCEQNLNHDAMYWYRQDPGQGLRLIYYSQIVNDFQKGDIAEGYSVSREKKESFPLTVTSAQKNPTAFYLCASSISGSPYGYTFGSGTRLTVV.

The gene calls are TRBV25-1 and TRBJ2-7; TRBD1 matches at 7 bases. The CDR3 totals 15 residues. Germline CDR1 and CDR2: MGHDK and SYGVNS. The ends lost 7 bases at V and 3 bases at J; junction bases unmatched: 12. The CDR3 loop is CASTSRSGGHYEQYF. CDR3 bases: TGTGCCAGCACTTCTCGCTCAGGGGGACACTACGAGCAGTACTTC.

The gene calls are TRBV5-1 and TRBJ1-5; D unclear. Germline loops: CDR1 SGHRS, CDR2 YFSETQ. The CDR3 is 17 residues long. Trimming left V 2 bases short and J 3 bases short, with 18 bases between. In nucleotides, the CDR3 is TGCGCCAGCAGCTTCGTTTCAGAACAGATCCTCAATCAGCCCCAGCATTTT. Residues: CASSFVSEQILNQPQHF.

This clone was observed once. The rearrangement links TRBV10-1 to TRBJ2-5; tentative D call: TRBD2 (6 bases). The CDR3 extends over 14 amino acids. V dropped 3 bases and J dropped 1 base, with 9 bases sitting between them. Germline V CDR1 and CDR2: WNHNN, SYGVQD (reference sequence). Here the CDR3 reads CASSEGGVQETQYF. CDR3 DNA: TGCGCCAGCAGTGAAGGAGGGGTCCAAGAGACCCAGTACTTC.

This clone was detected only once. The rearrangement uses TRBV19 and TRBJ2-3, with 10 bases lining up with TRBD2. The J segment lost 1 base and the V segment lost 7 bases, leaving 5 bases of the junction unmatched. CDR3 length: 15 amino acids. Per the germline V gene, CDR1 is LNHDA and CDR2 is SQIVND (reference sequence). For the CDR3, the DNA is TGTGCCAGTATCCCGGGACTAGCGTGCACAGATACGCAGTATTTT. It translates to CASIPGLACTDTQYF.

The gene calls are TRBV9 and TRBJ2-7, with 12 nucleotides matching TRBD1. V trimming: 4 bases; J trimming: 10 bases; junction bases outside the gene matches: 9. The germline gives CDR1 SGDLS, CDR2 YYNGEE. The CDR3 is 14 amino acids. The CDR3 protein is CASSLSSGTGGQYF. The CDR3 nucleotides are TGTGCCAGCAGCCTTTCGTCCGGGACAGGGGGCCAGTACTTC.

This clone was counted a few times. The chain has TRBV27 and TRBJ1-5, with D hard to call. Trimming took off 2 bases at V and 2 bases at J, with 4 bases between the two ends. This CDR3 is 13 amino acids long. Germline loops: CDR1 MNHEY, CDR2 SMNVEV (reference sequence). The chain's CDR3 is CASSLAGNQPQHF. The CDR3, as DNA: TGTGCCAGCAGTTTAGCGGGCAATCAGCCCCAGCATTTT.

This chain uses TRBV5-6 with TRBJ2-7; 7 bases are a match to TRBD2. CDR1 and CDR2 from the germline V gene are SGHDT and YYEEEE. The CDR3 is 16 residues long. V was clipped by 4 bases and J by 7 bases; unmatched bases: 17. The CDR3 nucleotides read TGTGCCAGCAGCCGCCCCCCCGCGGGAGAGGCGTGGGAGCAGTACTTC. The encoded protein is CASSRPPAGEAWEQYF.

This chain joins TRBV28 and TRBJ1-2; 8 bases map to TRBD1. The CDR3 loop spans 12 amino acids. CDR1 and CDR2 (germline): MDHEN, SYDVKM. V trimming: 6 bases; J trimming: 8 bases; junction bases outside the gene matches: 5. In nucleotides, the CDR3 is TGTGCCAGCAGGAACGACAGGGGAGGCTACACCTTC. It specifies CASRNDRGGYTF.

The chain couples TRBV11-2 to TRBJ1-1; maybe TRBD1 (5 bases). The CDR3 runs 17 residues. Trimming stripped 3 bases from V and 10 bases from J, with 27 bases between. Looked up from germline, CDR1 is SGHAT and CDR2 is FQNNGV. For the CDR3, the DNA is TGTGCCAGCAGCTTTATGACCACCGGATCCTCATCTAGGGGAGCTTTCTTT. Translated, it gives CASSFMTTGSSSRGAFF. Using reference TRBV11-2 and TRBJ1-1 for the parts outside the CDR3, the full variable domain is EAGVAQSPRYKIIEKRQSVAFWCNPISGHATLYWYQQILGQGPKLLIQFQNNGVVDDSQLPKDRFSAERLKGVDSTLKIQPAKLEDSAVYLCASSFMTTGSSSRGAFFGQGTRLTVV.